The clone carrying this T cell receptor (beta chain) was picked up one time. The data were taken from a study of blood T cell repertoires in COVID-19. Study overall: Acute and convalescent COVID-19 specimens originated in the United States, Italy and Spain. In each case, the material was cDNA or gDNA derived from T cells, B-cell-depleted T cells, or PBMCs.

Study processing details: Counts of nucleated cells, estimated from reference gene primer amplification, were obtained. Method: immunoSEQ multiplex PCR; TCRdb's copy keeps in-frame clones and lacks some. D and trimming were read from the DNA, whereas the V and J calls and clone size are those reported in that table. The data contain 300,000 or so clones, 86% of them singletons. The CDR3 consists of 16 residues. Germline CDR1 and CDR2: LNHDA and SQIVND (reference sequence). V lost 2 bases and J lost 0, with 10 bases in between. The chain joins TRBV19 to TRBJ2-2, with TRBD2 as a possible D gene (7 bases). Sequenced sample: peripheral blood. This receptor was identified in a woman aged 45 to 65 with acute or convalescent COVID-19. The CDR3 bases are TGTGCCAGTAGTATAAGGGAGGGGGCGAACACCGGGGAGCTGTTTTTT. Translation gives CASSIREGANTGELFF.